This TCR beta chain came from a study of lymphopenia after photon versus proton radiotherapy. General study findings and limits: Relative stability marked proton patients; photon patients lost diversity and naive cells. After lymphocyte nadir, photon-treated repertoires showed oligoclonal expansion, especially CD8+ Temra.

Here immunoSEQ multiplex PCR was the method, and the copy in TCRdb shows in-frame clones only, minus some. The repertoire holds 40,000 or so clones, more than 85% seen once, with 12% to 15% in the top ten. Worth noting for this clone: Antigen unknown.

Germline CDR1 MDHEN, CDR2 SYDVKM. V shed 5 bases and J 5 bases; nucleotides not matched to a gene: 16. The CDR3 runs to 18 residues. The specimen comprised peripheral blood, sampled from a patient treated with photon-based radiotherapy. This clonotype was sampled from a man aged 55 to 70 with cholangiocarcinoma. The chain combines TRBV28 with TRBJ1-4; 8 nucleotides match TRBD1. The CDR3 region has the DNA TGTGCCAGCAGTCCTAACTTTCCCAGGGGGCATAGCAATGAAAAACTGTTTTTT. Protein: CASSPNFPRGHSNEKLFF. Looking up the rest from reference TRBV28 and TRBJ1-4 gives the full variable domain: DVKVTQSSRYLVKRTGEKVFLECVQDMDHENMFWYRQDPGLGLRLIYFSYDVKMKEKGDIPEGYSVSREKKERFSLILESASTNQTSMYLCASSPNFPRGHSNEKLFFGSGTQLSVL.